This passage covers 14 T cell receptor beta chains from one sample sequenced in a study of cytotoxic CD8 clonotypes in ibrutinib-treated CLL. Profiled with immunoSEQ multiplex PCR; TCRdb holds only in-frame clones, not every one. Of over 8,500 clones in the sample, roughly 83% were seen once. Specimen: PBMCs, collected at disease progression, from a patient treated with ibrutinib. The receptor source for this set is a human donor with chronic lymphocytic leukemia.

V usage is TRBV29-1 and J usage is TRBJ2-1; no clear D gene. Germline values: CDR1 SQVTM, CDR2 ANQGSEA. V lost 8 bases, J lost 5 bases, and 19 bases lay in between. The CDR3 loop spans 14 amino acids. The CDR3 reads CSSAQEFGDNEQFF. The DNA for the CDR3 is TGCAGCTCTGCCCAGGAATTTGGGGACAATGAGCAGTTCTTC.

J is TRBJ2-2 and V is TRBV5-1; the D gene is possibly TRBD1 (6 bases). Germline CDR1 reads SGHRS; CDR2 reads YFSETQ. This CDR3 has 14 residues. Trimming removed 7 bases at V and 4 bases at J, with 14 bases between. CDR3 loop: CASGTLGGTGELFF. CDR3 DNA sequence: TGCGCCAGCGGTACCCTAGGGGGCACCGGGGAGCTGTTTTTT.

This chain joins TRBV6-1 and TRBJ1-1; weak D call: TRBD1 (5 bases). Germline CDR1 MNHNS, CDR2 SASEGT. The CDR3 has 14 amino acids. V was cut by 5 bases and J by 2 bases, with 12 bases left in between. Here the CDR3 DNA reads TGTGCCAGCAGTCGTCGGGGACCCAACACTGAAGCTTTCTTT. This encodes CASSRRGPNTEAFF.

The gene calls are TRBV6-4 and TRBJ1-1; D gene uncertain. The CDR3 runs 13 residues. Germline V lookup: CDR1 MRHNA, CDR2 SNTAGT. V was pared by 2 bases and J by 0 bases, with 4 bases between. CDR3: CASSDEVNTEAFF. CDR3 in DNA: TGTGCCAGCAGTGACGAAGTGAACACTGAAGCTTTCTTT.

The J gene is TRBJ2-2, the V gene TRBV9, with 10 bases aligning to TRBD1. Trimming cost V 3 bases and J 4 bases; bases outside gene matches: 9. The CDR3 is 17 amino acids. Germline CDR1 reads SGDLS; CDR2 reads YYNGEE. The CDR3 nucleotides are TGTGCCAGCAGCGAAAAGTACGGGACAGGGGTCACCGGGGAGCTGTTTTTT. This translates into CASSEKYGTGVTGELFF.

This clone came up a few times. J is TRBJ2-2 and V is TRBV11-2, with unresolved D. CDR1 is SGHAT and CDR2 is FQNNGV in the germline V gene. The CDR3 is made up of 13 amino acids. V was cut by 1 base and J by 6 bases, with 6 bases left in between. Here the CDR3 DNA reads TGTGCCAGCAGCTTAGCTCTCGCCGGGGAGCTGTTTTTT. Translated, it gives CASSLALAGELFF.

The CDR3 here is CASSPGSSPFAGELFF. As DNA, the CDR3 is TGTGCCAGCTCACCGGGTTCGAGTCCGTTTGCCGGGGAGCTGTTTTTT. This sequence joins TRBV18 and TRBJ2-2; the D is unclear. The germline V gene encodes CDR1 KGHSH and CDR2 LQKENI. V lost 3 bases, J lost 6 bases, and 17 bases lay in between. The CDR3 covers 16 residues.

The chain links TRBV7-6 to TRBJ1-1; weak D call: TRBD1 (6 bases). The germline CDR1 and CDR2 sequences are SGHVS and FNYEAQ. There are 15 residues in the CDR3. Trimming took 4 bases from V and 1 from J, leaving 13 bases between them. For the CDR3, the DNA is TGTGCCAGCAGCTCTGCCGGGACACCGAACACTGAAGCTTTCTTT. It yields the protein CASSSAGTPNTEAFF.

CDR3: CASRLQGSQPQHF. The CDR3 DNA reads as TGTGCCAGTAGATTACAGGGGAGTCAGCCCCAGCATTTT. The rearrangement uses TRBV19 and TRBJ1-5; TRBD1 matches 7 bases. This CDR3 is built from 13 residues. Germline trimming cut 6 bases from V and 6 bases from J; bases unmatched to any gene: 5. CDR1 and CDR2 (germline): LNHDA, SQIVND (reference sequence).

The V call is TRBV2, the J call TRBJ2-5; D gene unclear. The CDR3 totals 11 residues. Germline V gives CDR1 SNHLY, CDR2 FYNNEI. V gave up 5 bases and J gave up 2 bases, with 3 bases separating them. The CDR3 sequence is CASSQQETQYF. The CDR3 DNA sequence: TGTGCCAGCAGTCAGCAAGAGACCCAGTACTTC.

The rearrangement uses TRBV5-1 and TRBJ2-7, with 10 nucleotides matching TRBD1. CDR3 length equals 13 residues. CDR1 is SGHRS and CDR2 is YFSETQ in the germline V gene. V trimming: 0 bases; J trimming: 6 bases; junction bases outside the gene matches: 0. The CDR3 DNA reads TGCGCCAGCAGCTTGGGGGACAGGGGCGAGCAGTACTTC. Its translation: CASSLGDRGEQYF.

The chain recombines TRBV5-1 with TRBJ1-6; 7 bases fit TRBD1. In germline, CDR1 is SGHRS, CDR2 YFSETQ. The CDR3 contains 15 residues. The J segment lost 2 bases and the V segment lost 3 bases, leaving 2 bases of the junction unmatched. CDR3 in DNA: TGCGCCAGCAGCTCGGGACAGACCTATAATTCACCCCTCCACTTT. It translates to CASSSGQTYNSPLHF.

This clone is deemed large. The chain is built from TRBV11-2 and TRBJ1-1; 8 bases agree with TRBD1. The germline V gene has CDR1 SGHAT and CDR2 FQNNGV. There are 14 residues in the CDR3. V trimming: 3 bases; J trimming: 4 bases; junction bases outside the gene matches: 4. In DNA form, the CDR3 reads TGTGCCAGCAGCTTGGACAGGGCGAGCACTGAAGCTTTCTTT. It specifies CASSLDRASTEAFF.

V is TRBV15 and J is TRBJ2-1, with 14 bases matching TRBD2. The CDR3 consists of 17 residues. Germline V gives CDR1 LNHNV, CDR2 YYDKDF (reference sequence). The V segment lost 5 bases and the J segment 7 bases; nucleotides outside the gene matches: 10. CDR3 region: CATSFRIGTSGRNEQFF. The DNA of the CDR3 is TGTGCCACCAGCTTTCGGATCGGGACTAGCGGGAGAAATGAGCAGTTCTTC.